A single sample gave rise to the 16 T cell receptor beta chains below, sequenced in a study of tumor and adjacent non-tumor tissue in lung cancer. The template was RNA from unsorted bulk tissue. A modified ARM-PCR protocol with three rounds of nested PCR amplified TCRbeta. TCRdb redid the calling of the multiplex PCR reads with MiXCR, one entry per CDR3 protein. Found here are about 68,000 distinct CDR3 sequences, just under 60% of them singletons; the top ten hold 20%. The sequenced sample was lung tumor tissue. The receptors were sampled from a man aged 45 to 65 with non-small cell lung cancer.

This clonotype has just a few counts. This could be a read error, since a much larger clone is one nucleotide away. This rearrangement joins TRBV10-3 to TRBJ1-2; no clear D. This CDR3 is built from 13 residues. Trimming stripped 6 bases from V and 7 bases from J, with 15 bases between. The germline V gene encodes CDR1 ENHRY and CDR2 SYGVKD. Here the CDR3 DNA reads TGTGCCATCAGCACATGGACCGCTGGTGGCTACACCTTC. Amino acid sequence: CAISTWTAGGYTF.

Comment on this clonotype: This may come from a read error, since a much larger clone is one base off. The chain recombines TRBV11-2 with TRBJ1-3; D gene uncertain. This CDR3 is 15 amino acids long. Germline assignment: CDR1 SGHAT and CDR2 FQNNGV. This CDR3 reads CATSLDRYRRNTIYF. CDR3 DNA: TGTGCCACCAGCTTAGATCGCTACAGACGAAACACCATATATTTT. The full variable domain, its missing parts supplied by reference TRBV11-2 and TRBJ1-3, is EAGVAQSPRYKIIEKRQSVAFWCNPISGHATLYWYQQILGQGPKLLIQFQNNGVVDDSQLPKDRFSAERLKGVDSTLKIQPAKLEDSAVYLCATSLDRYRRNTIYFGEGSWLTVV.

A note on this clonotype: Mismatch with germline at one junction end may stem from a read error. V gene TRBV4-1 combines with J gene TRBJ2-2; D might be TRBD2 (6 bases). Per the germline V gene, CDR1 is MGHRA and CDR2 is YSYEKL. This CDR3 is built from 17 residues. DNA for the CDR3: TGCACCAGCGGCCAAAGCGGAGGGCAGGGGAACACCGGGGAGCTGTTTTTT. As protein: CTSGQSGGQGNTGELFF.

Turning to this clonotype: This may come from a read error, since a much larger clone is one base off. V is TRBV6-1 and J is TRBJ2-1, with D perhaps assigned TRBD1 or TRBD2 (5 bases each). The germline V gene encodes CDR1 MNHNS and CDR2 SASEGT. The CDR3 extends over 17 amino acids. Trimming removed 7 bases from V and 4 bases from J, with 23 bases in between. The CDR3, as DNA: TGTGCCAGCATGAGGGACCCAGACAGAATAATGTACAATGAGCAGTTCTTC. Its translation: CASMRDPDRIMYNEQFF.

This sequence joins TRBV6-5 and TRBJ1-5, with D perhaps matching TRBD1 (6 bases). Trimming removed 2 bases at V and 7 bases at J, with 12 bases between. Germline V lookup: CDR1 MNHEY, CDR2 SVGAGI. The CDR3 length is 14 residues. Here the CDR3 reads CASSYTDSSQPQHF. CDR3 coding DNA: TGTGCCAGCAGTTACACGGACAGTTCGCAGCCCCAGCATTTT.

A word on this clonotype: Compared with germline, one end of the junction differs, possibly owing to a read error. CDR3: CASSLAGSAAFF. The CDR3, as DNA: TGTGCCAGCAGCCTAGCGGGGAGTGCAGCCTTCTTT. This chain connects TRBV11-1 to TRBJ1-1; no clear D. This CDR3 comprises 12 residues. Germline V lookup: CDR1 SGHAT, CDR2 FQDESV (reference sequence). Using reference TRBV11-1 and TRBJ1-1 for the parts outside the CDR3, the full variable domain is EAEVAQSPRYKITEKSQAVAFWCDPISGHATLYWYRQILGQGPELLVQFQDESVVDDSQLPKDRFSAERLKGVDSTLKIQPAELGDSAMYLCASSLAGSAAFFGQGTRLTVV.

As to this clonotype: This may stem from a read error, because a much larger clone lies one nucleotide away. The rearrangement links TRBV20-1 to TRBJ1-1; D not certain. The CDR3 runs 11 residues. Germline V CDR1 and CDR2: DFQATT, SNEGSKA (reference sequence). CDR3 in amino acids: CTTTLRSEAFF. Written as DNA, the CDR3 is TGCACGACGACCCTACGCAGTGAAGCTTTCTTT.

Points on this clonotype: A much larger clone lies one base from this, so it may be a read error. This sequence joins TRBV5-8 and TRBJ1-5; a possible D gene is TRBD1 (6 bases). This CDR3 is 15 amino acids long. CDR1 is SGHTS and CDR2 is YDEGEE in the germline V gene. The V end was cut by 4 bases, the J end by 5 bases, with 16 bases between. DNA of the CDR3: TGTGCCAGCAGCCTCACAGGGAGGAGCGATCAGCCCCAGCATTTT. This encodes CASSLTGRSDQPQHF.

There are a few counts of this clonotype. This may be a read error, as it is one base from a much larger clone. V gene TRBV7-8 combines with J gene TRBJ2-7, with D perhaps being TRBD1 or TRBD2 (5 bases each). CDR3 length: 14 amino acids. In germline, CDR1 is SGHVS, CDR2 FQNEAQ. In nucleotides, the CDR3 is TGTGCCGGCAGCTTAGTCCAGGGACCCTACGAGCAGTACTTC. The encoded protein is CAGSLVQGPYEQYF. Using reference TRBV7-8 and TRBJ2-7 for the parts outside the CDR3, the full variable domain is GAGVSQSPRYKVAKRGQDVALRCDPISGHVSLFWYQQALGQGPEFLTYFQNEAQLDKSGLPSDRFFAERPEGSVSTLKIQRTQQEDSAVYLCAGSLVQGPYEQYFGPGTRLTVT.

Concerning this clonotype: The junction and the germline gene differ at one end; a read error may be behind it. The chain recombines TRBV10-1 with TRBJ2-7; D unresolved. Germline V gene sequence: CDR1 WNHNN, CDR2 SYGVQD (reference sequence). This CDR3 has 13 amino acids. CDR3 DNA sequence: TGCACCAGCAATGAAGGGTCTTCCTATGAGCAGTACTTC. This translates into CTSNEGSSYEQYF.

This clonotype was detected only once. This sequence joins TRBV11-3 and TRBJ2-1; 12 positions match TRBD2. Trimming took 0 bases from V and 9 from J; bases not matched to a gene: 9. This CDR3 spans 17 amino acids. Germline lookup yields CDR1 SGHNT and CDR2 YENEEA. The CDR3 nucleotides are TGTGCCAGCAGCTTAGATCTGAGGACTAGCGGGATACGTGAGCAGTTCTTC. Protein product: CASSLDLRTSGIREQFF.

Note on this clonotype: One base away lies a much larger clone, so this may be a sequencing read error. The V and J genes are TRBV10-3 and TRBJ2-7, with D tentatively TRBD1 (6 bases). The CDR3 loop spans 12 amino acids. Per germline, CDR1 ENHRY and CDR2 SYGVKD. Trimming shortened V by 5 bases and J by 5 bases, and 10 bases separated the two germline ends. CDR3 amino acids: CAISPWTDEQYF. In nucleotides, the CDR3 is TGTGCCATCAGTCCCTGGACAGACGAGCAGTACTTC.

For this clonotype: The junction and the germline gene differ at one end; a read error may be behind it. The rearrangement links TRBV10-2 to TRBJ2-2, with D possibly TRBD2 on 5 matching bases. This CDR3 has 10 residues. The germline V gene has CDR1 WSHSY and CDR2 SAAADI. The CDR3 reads CASDTGELFF. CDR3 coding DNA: TGCGCCAGCGATACCGGGGAACTGTTTTTT.

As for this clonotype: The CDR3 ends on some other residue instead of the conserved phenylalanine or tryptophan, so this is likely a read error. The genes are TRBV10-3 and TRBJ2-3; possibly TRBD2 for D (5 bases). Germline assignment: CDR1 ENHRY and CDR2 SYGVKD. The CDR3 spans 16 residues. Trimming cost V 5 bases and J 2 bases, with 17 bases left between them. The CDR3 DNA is TGTGCCATCAGTCTATCAGGCATGGGAGACACAGATACGCAGTATTCT. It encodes CAISLSGMGDTDTQYS.

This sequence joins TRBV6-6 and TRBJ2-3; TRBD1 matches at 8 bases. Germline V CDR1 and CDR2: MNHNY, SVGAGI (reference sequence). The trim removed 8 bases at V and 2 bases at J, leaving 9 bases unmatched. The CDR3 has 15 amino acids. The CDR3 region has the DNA TGTGCCAGCGGACCCGGACAGGGCCCCACAGATACGCAGTATTTT. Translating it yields CASGPGQGPTDTQYF.

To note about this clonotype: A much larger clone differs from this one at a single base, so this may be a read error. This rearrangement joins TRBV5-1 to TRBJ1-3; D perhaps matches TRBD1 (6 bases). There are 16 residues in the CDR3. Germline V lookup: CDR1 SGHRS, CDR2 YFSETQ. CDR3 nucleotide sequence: TGCGCCAGCAGCCCCGGACAGCCGAGCTCTAGAAACACCATATATTTT. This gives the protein CASSPGQPSSRNTIYF. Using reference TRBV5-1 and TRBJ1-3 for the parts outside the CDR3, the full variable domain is KAGVTQTPRYLIKTRGQQVTLSCSPISGHRSVSWYQQTPGQGLQFLFEYFSETQRNKGNFPGRFSGRQFSNSRSEMNVSTLELGDSALYLCASSPGQPSSRNTIYFGEGSWLTVV.